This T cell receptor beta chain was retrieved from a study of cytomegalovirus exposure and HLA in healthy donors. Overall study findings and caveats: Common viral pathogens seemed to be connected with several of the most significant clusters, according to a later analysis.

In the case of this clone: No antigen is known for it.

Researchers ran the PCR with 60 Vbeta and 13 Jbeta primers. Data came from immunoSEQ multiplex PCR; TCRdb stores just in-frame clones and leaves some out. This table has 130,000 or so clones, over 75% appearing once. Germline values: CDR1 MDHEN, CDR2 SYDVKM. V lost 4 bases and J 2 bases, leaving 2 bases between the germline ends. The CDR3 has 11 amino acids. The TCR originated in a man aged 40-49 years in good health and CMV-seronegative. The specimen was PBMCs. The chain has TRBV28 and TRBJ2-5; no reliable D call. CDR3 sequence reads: CASSSQETQYF. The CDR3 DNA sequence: TGTGCCAGCAGTTCTCAAGAGACCCAGTACTTC. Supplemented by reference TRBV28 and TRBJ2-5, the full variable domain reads DVKVTQSSRYLVKRTGEKVFLECVQDMDHENMFWYRQDPGLGLRLIYFSYDVKMKEKGDIPEGYSVSREKKERFSLILESASTNQTSMYLCASSSQETQYFGPGTRLLVL.